This T cell receptor beta chain is drawn from a study of shared clonotypes between healthy human individuals. Germline V gene sequence: CDR1 SGHRS, CDR2 YFSETQ. Germline trimming cut 0 bases from V and 5 bases from J; bases unmatched to any gene: 4. The CDR3 runs 15 residues. Assay used: immunoSEQ multiplex PCR; TCRdb lists only in-frame clones, some missing. The sample shows millions of clones, roughly 95% of them seen only once. Findings and limits, study-wide: A limitation of the genetic and exposure-history diversity represented arose from few donors. The study found about 5% of naive CD4 clonotypes shared across a few donors.

All of the donors resided in Nashville, Tennessee, and each was a Caucasian adult. Worth noting for this clone: Its target is not known.

The V call is TRBV5-1, the J call TRBJ2-5, with 10 bases aligning to TRBD1. The specimen sequenced was naive CD4+ T cells sorted from blood. Subset defined: CD45RA+ positively selected. This clonotype originated in a man between 18 and 29 years old in good health. CDR3 region: CASSLGTGGSETQYF. The CDR3 DNA follows: TGCGCCAGCAGCTTGGGGACAGGGGGATCTGAGACCCAGTACTTC.